Listed below are T cell receptor beta chains from one sample, sequenced in a study of shared clonotypes between healthy human individuals. Some clones are missing from TCRdb's copy, which holds only in-frame ones; the method was immunoSEQ multiplex PCR. Here the sample spans around 700,000 clones, around 67% being singletons. Input material: memory CD4+ T cells sorted from blood. The receptor set was obtained from a woman aged 25 to 39 in good health. Both conserved end residues are part of each CDR3. A D gene is named only where the DNA matches it firmly. Some rows mark clone size as missing; the rest say once, few, many or name a class of expanded clone.

TRBV5-1	.	.	TRBJ1-1	CATRRGQQNTEAFF	TGCGCCACCAGACGCGGACAGCAGAACACTGAAGCTTTCTTT
TRBV6-5	.	once	TRBJ2-7	CASSYSTQGYEQYF	TGTGCCAGCAGTTACAGCACCCAGGGCTACGAGCAGTACTTC
TRBV5-1	.	.	TRBJ1-1	CASSGGTEAFF	TGCGCCAGCAGTGGTGGCACTGAAGCTTTCTTT
TRBV18	TRBD1	.	TRBJ2-7	CASSPQLGGGYEQYF	TGTGCCAGCTCACCCCAGCTAGGGGGCGGTTACGAGCAGTACTTC
TRBV5-1	TRBD2	.	TRBJ2-2	CASSFLTSANTGELFF	TGCGCCAGCAGCTTCCTCACTAGCGCTAACACCGGGGAGCTGTTTTTT
TRBV6-5	.	.	TRBJ2-7	CASSPRKPSYEQYF	TGTGCCAGCAGTCCTAGGAAACCCTCCTACGAGCAGTACTTC
TRBV19	.	.	TRBJ1-3	CASSPTRNTIYF	TGTGCCAGTAGCCCGACGAGAAACACCATATATTTT
TRBV2	.	many	TRBJ1-3	CASSEMGGAGNTIYF	TGTGCCAGCAGTGAAATGGGGGGAGCTGGAAACACCATATATTTT
TRBV14	TRBD2	.	TRBJ2-7	CASSQGAWWASGSENYEQYF	TGTGCCAGCAGCCAAGGTGCTTGGTGGGCTAGCGGGTCGGAAAATTACGAGCAGTACTTC
TRBV29-1	.	.	TRBJ2-3	CSVDSGWADTQYF	TGCAGCGTTGACTCTGGTTGGGCTGATACGCAGTATTTT
TRBV28	.	once	TRBJ1-5	CASLDPNQPQHF	TGTGCCAGCTTGGATCCAAATCAGCCCCAGCATTTT
TRBV28	.	few	TRBJ1-5	CASAITEGPQHF	TGTGCCAGCGCCATAACTGAGGGGCCCCAGCATTTT
TRBV6-1	.	.	TRBJ2-2	CASSGGDSLYTGELFF	TGTGCCAGCAGTGGAGGGGACTCTCTATACACCGGGGAGCTGTTTTTT
TRBV7-9	TRBD1	.	TRBJ2-3	CASSLVTGSTDTQYF	TGTGCCAGCAGCTTGGTGACAGGGAGCACAGATACGCAGTATTTT
TRBV15	.	.	TRBJ2-1	CATSRDVGPSPFF	TGTGCCACCAGCAGAGACGTGGGGCCTTCCCCGTTCTTC
TRBV28	TRBD1	few	TRBJ1-4	CASRAGTGGEKLFF	TGTGCCAGCAGGGCCGGGACAGGGGGTGAAAAACTGTTTTTT
TRBV28	TRBD2	.	TRBJ2-7	CASSLLGTSGRYEQYF	TGTGCCAGCAGTTTATTAGGGACTAGCGGGAGGTACGAGCAGTACTTC
TRBV6-1	TRBD2	.	TRBJ2-1	CASERGQTYNEQFF	TGTGCCAGCGAGCGGGGGCAAACCTACAATGAGCAGTTCTTC
TRBV6-5	TRBD1	.	TRBJ1-4	CASSYKQGGREKLFF	TGTGCCAGCAGTTACAAACAGGGGGGCCGGGAAAAACTGTTTTTT
TRBV19	TRBD1	.	TRBJ2-3	CASSQQGGATDTQYF	TGTGCCAGTAGCCAACAGGGGGGAGCTACAGATACGCAGTATTTT
TRBV19	.	few	TRBJ1-1	CASSIDGDTSSTEAFF	TGTGCCAGTAGTATAGATGGAGACACCTCGAGTACTGAAGCTTTCTTT
TRBV5-1	.	.	TRBJ2-1	CASSSAITGLYNEQFF	TGCGCCAGCAGCTCAGCCATTACCGGGCTCTACAATGAGCAGTTCTTC
TRBV7-9	TRBD1	.	TRBJ1-4	CASSETGGGEKLFF	TGTGCCAGCAGCGAGACAGGGGGCGGTGAAAAACTGTTTTTT
TRBV19	TRBD1	once	TRBJ1-4	CASSTRQGAVEKLFF	TGTGCCAGTAGTACCCGACAGGGGGCGGTCGAAAAACTGTTTTTT
TRBV28	.	.	TRBJ1-3	CASSSPPGGTIYF	TGTGCCAGCAGCAGTCCCCCCGGCGGCACCATATATTTT
TRBV6-1	.	.	TRBJ1-2	CASSERISYGYTF	TGTGCCAGCAGTGAAAGGATTTCCTATGGCTACACCTTC
TRBV5-1	TRBD2	.	TRBJ2-7	CASSAEREWFYEQYF	TGCGCCAGCAGCGCTGAGCGGGAGTGGTTTTACGAGCAGTACTTC
TRBV4-1	TRBD2	.	TRBJ2-5	CASSQGPGGQETQYF	TGCGCCAGCAGCCAAGGGCCGGGAGGGCAAGAGACCCAGTACTTC
TRBV5-4	.	many	TRBJ2-7	CASSSTGVSSYEQYF	TGTGCCAGCAGCTCCACCGGCGTTTCCTCCTACGAGCAGTACTTC
TRBV27	.	.	TRBJ2-7	CASSRRAGDKTYEQYF	TGTGCCAGCAGCCGCCGCGCAGGGGACAAAACCTACGAGCAGTACTTC
TRBV28	TRBD1	.	TRBJ2-7	CASSATGTGLYEQYF	TGTGCCAGCAGTGCTACCGGGACAGGCCTATACGAGCAGTACTTC
TRBV11-3	.	.	TRBJ2-2	CASSPAEYTGELFF	TGTGCCAGCAGCCCCGCGGAGTACACCGGGGAGCTGTTTTTT
TRBV5-1	TRBD2	.	TRBJ2-1	CASSLVSGSGNEQFF	TGCGCCAGCAGCTTGGTTAGCGGGAGCGGCAATGAGCAGTTCTTC
TRBV7-2	TRBD2	few	TRBJ2-7	CASSFSGSGSPEQYF	TGTGCCAGCAGCTTTTCAGGTAGCGGGAGCCCCGAGCAGTACTTC
TRBV27	TRBD1	few	TRBJ1-2	CASSGQGYGYTF	TGTGCCAGCAGCGGACAGGGGTATGGCTACACCTTC
TRBV6-5	TRBD2	.	TRBJ2-3	CASTTSGSGGDTQYF	TGTGCCAGCACCACTAGCGGGAGCGGAGGAGATACGCAGTATTTT
TRBV11-2	TRBD2	few	TRBJ2-7	CASSRSAGGYEQYF	TGTGCCAGCAGCCGATCAGCGGGAGGCTACGAGCAGTACTTC
TRBV2	.	few	TRBJ1-2	CASSERGENYGYTF	TGTGCCAGCAGTGAACGTGGGGAGAACTATGGCTACACCTTC
TRBV10-1	.	many	TRBJ2-7	CASSDILLAFRFGGGGTYEQYF	TGCGCCAGCAGTGATATTCTACTCGCGTTTCGTTTTGGGGGCGGAGGGACCTACGAGCAGTACTTC
TRBV7-2	TRBD2	.	TRBJ2-1	CASSIIAGGPENEQFF	TGTGCCAGCAGCATCATAGCGGGAGGGCCGGAGAATGAGCAGTTCTTC
TRBV5-1	TRBD2	.	TRBJ2-5	CASSQDPSGQETQYF	TGCGCCAGCAGCCAGGATCCTAGCGGGCAAGAGACCCAGTACTTC
TRBV5-4	.	.	TRBJ2-3	CASSLGGSSTDTQYF	TGTGCCAGCAGCTTGGGGGGTTCTAGCACAGATACGCAGTATTTT
TRBV5-1	TRBD2	.	TRBJ2-7	CASSRREGDEQYF	TGCGCCAGCAGCCGGCGGGAGGGCGACGAGCAGTACTTC
TRBV5-1	.	.	TRBJ2-7	CASSLAPGTYEQYF	TGCGCCAGCAGCTTGGCGCCGGGGACCTACGAGCAGTACTTC
TRBV10-3	TRBD1	.	TRBJ1-2	CAISDSAGGYGYTF	TGTGCCATCAGTGACTCGGCAGGGGGCTATGGCTACACCTTC
TRBV11-3	.	.	TRBJ2-2	CASSSWGNTGELFF	TGTGCCAGCAGCTCCTGGGGGAACACCGGGGAGCTGTTTTTT
TRBV11-2	.	once	TRBJ2-5	CASSLGTQETQYF	TGTGCCAGCAGCTTAGGGACACAAGAGACCCAGTACTTC
TRBV14	.	.	TRBJ2-1	CASSQGAGLHYNEQFF	TGTGCCAGCAGCCAAGGCGCGGGACTTCACTACAATGAGCAGTTCTTC
TRBV5-4	.	.	TRBJ1-1	CASSLTVGSEAFF	TGTGCCAGCAGCTTGACTGTAGGGTCTGAAGCTTTCTTT
TRBV29-1	.	.	TRBJ1-1	CSVDTGLNTEAFF	TGCAGCGTTGATACAGGGTTGAACACTGAAGCTTTCTTT
TRBV5-1	TRBD2	.	TRBJ2-5	CASSLVLAGETQYF	TGCGCCAGCAGCTTGGTTCTAGCGGGAGAGACCCAGTACTTC
TRBV15	.	once	TRBJ1-2	CATSGVAVGGYTF	TGTGCCACCAGTGGAGTAGCCGTCGGGGGCTACACCTTC
TRBV4-1	.	few	TRBJ1-1	CASSQEIGGNTEAFF	TGCGCCAGCAGCCAAGAAATTGGGGGGAACACTGAAGCTTTCTTT
TRBV5-1	TRBD2	.	TRBJ2-2	CASSPNAGGSGELFF	TGCGCCAGCAGCCCGAATGCGGGGGGTTCCGGGGAGCTGTTTTTT
TRBV7-6	.	.	TRBJ1-1	CASSLGSASRGTEAFF	TGTGCCAGCAGCTTAGGGTCCGCCTCGCGGGGCACTGAAGCTTTCTTT
TRBV9	TRBD2	few	TRBJ2-2	CASSDGLAGVTGELFF	TGTGCCAGCAGCGACGGACTAGCGGGAGTTACCGGGGAGCTGTTTTTT
TRBV6-6	TRBD1	.	TRBJ1-2	CASSSPEQGASYGYTF	TGTGCCAGCTCTTCTCCGGAGCAGGGGGCATCCTATGGCTACACCTTC
TRBV11-2	.	.	TRBJ1-1	CASSLDHSNRFTEAFF	TGTGCCAGCAGCTTAGATCACAGTAACAGGTTCACTGAAGCTTTCTTT
TRBV18	.	few	TRBJ2-7	CASSPPNWQSYEQYF	TGTGCCAGCTCACCACCGAATTGGCAGAGCTACGAGCAGTACTTC